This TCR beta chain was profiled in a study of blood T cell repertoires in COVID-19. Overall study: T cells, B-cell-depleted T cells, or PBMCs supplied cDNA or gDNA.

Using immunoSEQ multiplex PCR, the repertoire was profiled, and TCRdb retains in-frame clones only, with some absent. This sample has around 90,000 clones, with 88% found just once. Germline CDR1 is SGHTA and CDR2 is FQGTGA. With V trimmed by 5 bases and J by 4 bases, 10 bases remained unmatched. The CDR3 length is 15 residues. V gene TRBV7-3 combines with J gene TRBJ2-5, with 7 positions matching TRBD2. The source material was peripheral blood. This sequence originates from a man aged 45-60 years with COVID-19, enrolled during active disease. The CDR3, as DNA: TGTGCCAGCAGCCCGCGGGGGAGGGCTGTAGAGACCCAGTACTTC. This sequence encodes CASSPRGRAVETQYF.